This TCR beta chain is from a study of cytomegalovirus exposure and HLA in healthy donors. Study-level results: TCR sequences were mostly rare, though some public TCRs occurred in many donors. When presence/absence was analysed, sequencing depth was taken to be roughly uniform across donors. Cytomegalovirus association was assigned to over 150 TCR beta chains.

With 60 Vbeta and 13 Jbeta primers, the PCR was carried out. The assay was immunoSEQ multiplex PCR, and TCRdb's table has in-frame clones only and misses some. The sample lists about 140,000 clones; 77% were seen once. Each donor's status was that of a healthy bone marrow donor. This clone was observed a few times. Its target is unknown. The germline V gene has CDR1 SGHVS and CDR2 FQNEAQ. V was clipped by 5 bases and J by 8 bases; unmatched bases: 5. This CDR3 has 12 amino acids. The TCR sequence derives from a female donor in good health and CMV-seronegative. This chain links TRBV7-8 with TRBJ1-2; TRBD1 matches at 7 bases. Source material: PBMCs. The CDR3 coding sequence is TGTGCCAGCAGCCCGGGACAGTTAGGCTACACCTTC. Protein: CASSPGQLGYTF.